This paragraph covers one TCR beta chain sequence. The authors ran a second PCR of about 6 to 11 cycles using a sample-barcoded 5' primer and a J-beta primer mix. A tag from a template-switch adaptor with 12 random nucleotides marked each cDNA molecule. In TCRdb, the 5' RACE reads were re-called with MiXCR into one record per CDR3 protein. The sample consists of around 800,000 distinct CDR3 sequences, less than 80% of them appearing once. This entry is derived from a study of blood T cells in healthy people across ages. Each sample gave at least 6 million isolated PBMCs. The CDR3 extends over 13 amino acids. CDR1 is MDHEN and CDR2 is SYDVKM in the germline V gene. The V gene lost 3 bases and the J gene lost 7 bases, with 10 bases spanning the gap.

The specimen sequenced was blood. The sequence came from a man younger than 40 in good health. The chain carries TRBV28 and TRBJ2-1; D is unclear. As DNA, the CDR3 is TGTGCCAGCAGTTTTCCTCCTGGGAATGAGCAGTTCTTC. This codes for CASSFPPGNEQFF.